The 19 T cell receptor beta chains below were found in one sample sequenced in a study of T-cell memory formation after mild COVID-19. TCRdb independently ran MiXCR on the 5' RACE reads; one entry per CDR3 protein. The top ten hold more than 2% of the sample, which has almost 250,000 distinct CDR3 sequences, 15% seen once. Sequencing was done on a sample of PBMCs or a T cell subset sorted from them (not recorded which). These receptors all come from an adult woman who had mild COVID-19 (a few samples of this study predate the infection). Cell type and time point are not known.

A few counts support this clonotype. DNA of the CDR3: TGTGCCCCTGGGGGGGTTGTGGACTATGGCTACACCTTC. It specifies CAPGGVVDYGYTF. The genes are TRBV6-5 and TRBJ1-2; TRBD1 might be the D (5 bases). Germline-derived CDR1 and CDR2 are MNHEY and SVGAGI. The CDR3 runs to 13 residues. V dropped 11 bases and J dropped 3 bases, with 16 bases sitting between them.

The V gene is TRBV12-3 or TRBV12-4, the J gene TRBJ1-1, with 7 bases that match TRBD1. The trim removed 3 bases at V and 4 bases at J, leaving 5 bases unmatched. CDR3 size: 14 residues. CDR3 sequence (DNA): TGTGCCAGCAGTTTGTATCCAGGGGGCACTGAAGCTTTCTTT. It encodes CASSLYPGGTEAFF.

The rearrangement links TRBV15 to TRBJ2-5; TRBD2 agrees at 7 bases. The V gene's germline CDR1 is LNHNV and CDR2 YYDKDF (reference sequence). This CDR3 region has 15 residues. V trimming: 0 bases; J trimming: 2 bases; junction bases outside the gene matches: 3. CDR3 DNA: TGTGCCACCAGCAGAGATCGACTAGCTCAAGAGACCCAGTACTTC. Its protein product is CATSRDRLAQETQYF. The entire variable domain, with the rest obtained from reference TRBV15 and TRBJ2-5, is as follows: DAMVIQNPRYQVTQFGKPVTLSCSQTLNHNVMYWYQQKSSQAPKLLFHYYDKDFNNEADTPDNFQSRRPNTSFCFLDIRSPGLGDTAMYLCATSRDRLAQETQYFGPGTRLLVL.

This clonotype has a handful of counts. This rearrangement joins TRBV7-6 to TRBJ2-3; perhaps TRBD1 as D (7 bases). Germline V gives CDR1 SGHVS, CDR2 FNYEAQ. V was cut by 5 bases and J by 0 bases, with 15 bases left in between. The CDR3 runs to 16 residues. The CDR3 sequence is CASSVTGAGSTDTQYF. CDR3 DNA: TGTGCCAGCAGCGTAACAGGGGCGGGGAGCACAGATACGCAGTATTTT.

The chain has TRBV5-1 and TRBJ2-3, with a weak D call TRBD1 (6 bases). This CDR3 has 15 residues. With 2 bases removed from V and 3 bases from J, the gap between germline ends came to 13 bases. Germline CDR1 and CDR2: SGHRS and YFSETQ. The CDR3 DNA sequence: TGCGCCAGCAGCTTAAACACAGGGAATACAGATACGCAGTATTTT. Its translation is CASSLNTGNTDTQYF.

This clonotype was seen a handful of times. This sequence joins TRBV5-6 and TRBJ1-2, with D unresolved. Trimming cost V 10 bases and J 8 bases, with 9 bases left between them. From germline, CDR1 is SGHDT and CDR2 YYEEEE. This CDR3 contains 9 residues. The CDR3 is CAGPKGYTF. The CDR3 coding sequence is TGTGCCGGACCAAAGGGCTACACCTTC.

At least ten counts were recorded for this clonotype. This chain connects TRBV12-3 or TRBV12-4 to TRBJ2-7, with a tentative D call TRBD2 (5 bases). The V end was cut by 1 base, the J end by 1 base, with 14 bases between. The CDR3 is 16 amino acids. This chain's CDR3 is CASSLGLASLSYEQYF. CDR3 sequence (DNA): TGTGCCAGCAGTTTAGGGCTAGCCAGCTTATCCTACGAGCAGTACTTC.

This clonotype appeared a few times. The chain is built from TRBV9 and TRBJ2-1; D is undetermined. Germline loops: CDR1 SGDLS, CDR2 YYNGEE. The CDR3 sequence is 13 residues long. The V end was cut by 0 bases, the J end by 8 bases, with 9 bases between. The CDR3, as DNA: TGTGCCAGCAGCGTAGCGCCCCCGGATGAGCAGTTCTTC. Encoded protein: CASSVAPPDEQFF. Variable domain in full (rest from reference TRBV9 and TRBJ2-1): DSGVTQTPKHLITATGQRVTLRCSPRSGDLSVYWYQQSLDQGLQFLIQYYNGEERAKGNILERFSAQQFPDLHSELNLSSLELGDSALYFCASSVAPPDEQFFGPGTRLTVL.

The genes are TRBV7-9 and TRBJ2-1; D unresolved. V gave up 1 base and J gave up 7 bases, with 8 bases separating them. Germline V CDR1 and CDR2: SEHNR, FQNEAQ (reference sequence). The CDR3 is 13 amino acids. As DNA, the CDR3 is TGTGCCAGCAGCTTAGGGTACTTGAATGAGCAGTTCTTC. This sequence encodes CASSLGYLNEQFF.

Concerning this clonotype: The germline gene is not matched at one end of the junction; a read error may be the cause. This chain links TRBV7-3 with TRBJ2-1; 7 positions match TRBD1. CDR1 and CDR2 from the germline V gene are SGHTA and FQGTGA. This CDR3 contains 13 residues. The CDR3 region is CDSSLTGQNEQFF. The CDR3 bases are TGTGACAGCAGCTTAACGGGACAGAATGAGCAGTTCTTC.

A few counts support this clonotype. The genes are TRBV12-3 or TRBV12-4 and TRBJ2-7, with D unresolved. The CDR3 covers 13 residues. The V gene lost 5 bases and the J gene lost 0 bases, with 8 bases spanning the gap. As DNA, the CDR3 is TGTGCCAGCAGTATAAGGGTCTCCTACGAGCAGTACTTC. It translates to CASSIRVSYEQYF.

This clonotype has a handful of counts. The chain links TRBV7-2 to TRBJ2-7; maybe TRBD2 (5 bases). The germline V and J ends were trimmed by 2 bases and 2 bases, with 16 bases remaining between them. The V gene's germline CDR1 is SGHTA and CDR2 FQGNSA. CDR3 length: 16 residues. CDR3 nucleotide sequence: TGTGCCAGCAGCTTATATGCACTAGGGAATCCCTACGAGCAGTACTTC. It encodes CASSLYALGNPYEQYF.

The J gene is TRBJ2-3, the V gene TRBV9; no clear D gene. With 0 bases removed from V and 7 bases from J, the gap between germline ends came to 3 bases. The CDR3 is 11 amino acids. Germline CDR1 reads SGDLS; CDR2 reads YYNGEE. The CDR3 nucleotides are TGTGCCAGCAGCGTAGGGAATACGCAGTATTTT. Protein sequence: CASSVGNTQYF.

This chain joins TRBV3-1 and TRBJ1-3, with a tentative D call TRBD1 (5 bases). The V and J ends lost 0 bases and 0 bases respectively, with 12 bases between them. CDR3 length: 17 residues. Germline assignment: CDR1 LGHDT and CDR2 YNNKEL (reference sequence). In DNA, the CDR3 is TGTGCCAGCAGCCAAGAACTCGTCGGGGGCTCTGGAAACACCATATATTTT. The encoded protein is CASSQELVGGSGNTIYF.

This clonotype occurred a few times. The V gene is TRBV7-9, the J gene TRBJ2-5; the match to TRBD1 covers 7 bases. The CDR3 is 13 residues long. Trimming cost V 3 bases and J 4 bases; bases outside gene matches: 2. Germline V gene lookup returns CDR1 SEHNR and CDR2 FQNEAQ (reference sequence). CDR3 in DNA: TGTGCCAGCAGCTTCGACAGGGCAGAGACCCAGTACTTC. It translates to CASSFDRAETQYF.

J is TRBJ1-5 and V is TRBV10-3; D is possibly TRBD1 (6 bases). Trimming shortened V by 9 bases and J by 10 bases, and 19 bases separated the two germline ends. The CDR3 has 13 amino acids. Germline V gene data show CDR1 as ENHRY and CDR2 as SYGVKD. CDR3 sequence (DNA): TGTGCCATTGGAGAGGGGGACCCAGGCCCCCAGCATTTT. Amino acids: CAIGEGDPGPQHF.

This clonotype was counted between two and nine times. The V and J genes are TRBV18 and TRBJ2-2; a possible D gene is TRBD2 (6 bases). From germline, CDR1 is KGHSH and CDR2 LQKENI. Trimming cost V 8 bases and J 0 bases, with 19 bases left between them. The CDR3 is 17 amino acids. Here the CDR3 reads CASVRDLARPNTGELFF. CDR3 nucleotide sequence: TGTGCCAGCGTTCGAGACCTAGCGAGGCCGAACACCGGGGAGCTGTTTTTT.

The V gene is TRBV7-9, the J gene TRBJ2-7; maybe TRBD2 (6 bases). Germline V gene sequence: CDR1 SEHNR, CDR2 FQNEAQ (reference sequence). V lost 4 bases and J 2 bases, leaving 12 bases between the germline ends. The CDR3 covers 14 residues. The CDR3 protein is CASSSGTVAYEQYF. DNA of the CDR3: TGTGCCAGCAGCTCGGGGACTGTAGCCTACGAGCAGTACTTC. The full variable domain, its missing parts supplied by reference TRBV7-9 and TRBJ2-7, is DTGVSQNPRHKITKRGQNVTFRCDPISEHNRLYWYRQTLGQGPEFLTYFQNEAQLEKSRLLSDRFSAERPKGSFSTLEIQRTEQGDSAMYLCASSSGTVAYEQYFGPGTRLTVT.

In this sample, this clonotype turned up once. This sequence joins TRBV12-5 and TRBJ2-7, with TRBD1 as a possible D gene (6 bases). TRBJ2-5 explains the end of the DNA better; the J call may be wrong. Germline CDR1 LGHNT, CDR2 FRNRAP. The length of the CDR3 is 13 residues. The CDR3 spells CASGLGTEETQYF. The CDR3 region has the DNA TGTGCTAGTGGTTTGGGGACAGAAGAGACCCAGTACTTC.